A single sample gave rise to the 17 T cell receptor beta chains below, sequenced in a study of control samples from healthy donors and cancer patients. Using immunoSEQ multiplex PCR, the repertoire was profiled, and TCRdb retains in-frame clones only, with some absent. The table records roughly 150,000 clones, 93% of them present only once. The sequenced sample was blood. Receptor source: a man aged 45-65 years in good health.

This clone was picked up one time. The V and J genes are TRBV14 and TRBJ2-7; no clear D. CDR1 SGHDN and CDR2 FVKESK come from the germline V gene. Trimming removed 1 base at V and 0 bases at J, with 10 bases between. This CDR3 is built from 15 residues. The CDR3 reads CASSQVARSSYEQYF. Written as DNA, the CDR3 is TGTGCCAGCAGCCAAGTCGCACGGAGCTCCTACGAGCAGTACTTC.

The chain combines TRBV7-9 with TRBJ1-1; D remains ambiguous. V shed 4 bases and J shed 4 bases, with 16 bases lying between them. The CDR3 loop spans 15 amino acids. The germline CDR1 and CDR2 sequences are SEHNR and FQNEAQ (reference sequence). The CDR3 here is CASSSTPLVGTEAFF. The CDR3 DNA reads as TGTGCCAGCAGCTCGACCCCACTTGTGGGCACTGAAGCTTTCTTT. Together with reference TRBV7-9 and TRBJ1-1, the CDR3 gives the full variable domain: DTGVSQNPRHKITKRGQNVTFRCDPISEHNRLYWYRQTLGQGPEFLTYFQNEAQLEKSRLLSDRFSAERPKGSFSTLEIQRTEQGDSAMYLCASSSTPLVGTEAFFGQGTRLTVV.

This chain links TRBV6-1 with TRBJ2-5; D tentatively reads TRBD1 or TRBD2 (5 bases each). V lost 1 base and J 2 bases, leaving 11 bases between the germline ends. The CDR3 loop spans 15 amino acids. Germline lookup yields CDR1 MNHNS and CDR2 SASEGT. CDR3 in DNA: TGTGCCAGCAGTGAAGGATTTTGGGGGCAAGAGACCCAGTACTTC. This codes for CASSEGFWGQETQYF.

This clone was picked up a small number of times. The chain recombines TRBV18 with TRBJ2-1; D perhaps matches TRBD2 (5 bases). CDR1 is KGHSH and CDR2 is LQKENI in the germline V gene. This CDR3 has 16 residues. V was trimmed by 2 bases and J by 1 base, leaving 12 bases between them. The CDR3 reads CASSPMGAGSYNEQFF. The CDR3 DNA reads TGTGCCAGCTCACCAATGGGAGCTGGGTCCTACAATGAGCAGTTCTTC.

This clone is a singleton in its sample. The chain joins TRBV6-5 to TRBJ1-2; D unresolved. The length of the CDR3 is 13 residues. V lost 2 bases, J lost 4 bases, and 8 bases lay in between. Germline V lookup: CDR1 MNHEY, CDR2 SVGAGI. CDR3 amino acids: CASSYRALYGYTF. CDR3 DNA sequence: TGTGCCAGCAGTTACAGGGCCCTCTATGGCTACACCTTC.

The CDR3 nucleotides are TGCGCCAGCAGCTTAACAAATTATAATTCACCCCTCCACTTT. As protein: CASSLTNYNSPLHF. V is TRBV5-1 and J is TRBJ1-6; D unresolved. Deletions cut 2 bases from V and 4 bases from J, with 7 bases between. The CDR3 is 14 residues long. Per germline, CDR1 SGHRS and CDR2 YFSETQ.

This clone was picked up a small number of times. This chain joins TRBV5-6 and TRBJ2-1; TRBD2 aligns across 10 bases. The CDR3 contains 17 residues. With V trimmed by 4 bases and J by 3 bases, 10 bases remained unmatched. The germline V gene has CDR1 SGHDT and CDR2 YYEEEE. CDR3 residues: CASSPSSGRVFYNEQFF. CDR3 coding DNA: TGTGCCAGCAGCCCGTCTAGCGGGAGAGTATTCTACAATGAGCAGTTCTTC.

The chain is built from TRBV7-9 and TRBJ2-7; 7 nucleotides line up with TRBD2. The CDR3 runs 14 residues. Germline-derived CDR1 and CDR2 are SEHNR and FQNEAQ (reference sequence). V trimming: 2 bases; J trimming: 5 bases; junction bases outside the gene matches: 6. The CDR3 bases are TGTGCCAGCAGCTTACGCGGGAGTGACGACGAGCAGTACTTC. Its protein is CASSLRGSDDEQYF.

The genes are TRBV3-1 (or the pseudogene TRBV3-2) and TRBJ2-1; TRBD1 aligns across 7 bases. Germline loops: CDR1 LGHDT, CDR2 YNNKEL (reference sequence). The CDR3 is made up of 16 amino acids. V gave up 3 bases and J gave up 5 bases; unmatched junction bases: 10. The CDR3, as DNA: TGTGCCAGCAGCCATACCGGGACAGTTGGAAACAATGAGCAGTTCTTC. This encodes CASSHTGTVGNNEQFF.

The CDR3 region is CAISEDGTLSGNTIYF. In DNA form, the CDR3 reads TGTGCCATCAGTGAGGACGGAACACTCTCTGGAAACACCATATATTTT. The genes are TRBV10-3 and TRBJ1-3; D is unresolved. The CDR3 totals 16 residues. V was clipped by 2 bases and J by 0 bases, with 11 bases between them. Germline V gene data show CDR1 as ENHRY and CDR2 as SYGVKD.

The chain is built from TRBV28 and TRBJ1-1; a weak D match, TRBD1 (5 bases). Per the germline V gene, CDR1 is MDHEN and CDR2 is SYDVKM. There are 14 residues in the CDR3. With 3 bases removed from V and 3 bases from J, the gap between germline ends came to 11 bases. CDR3 loop: CASSFGGMDTEAFF. CDR3 DNA: TGTGCCAGCAGTTTCGGGGGTATGGACACTGAAGCTTTCTTT.

The V call is TRBV5-8, the J call TRBJ2-1; tentatively, D is TRBD2 (6 bases). Between the trimmed V and J ends, which lost 2 bases and 0 bases, there was a span of 9 bases. CDR1 and CDR2 from the germline V gene are SGHTS and YDEGEE. This CDR3 contains 15 residues. In DNA form, the CDR3 reads TGTGCCAGCAGCTTACGCGGGACCTCCTACAATGAGCAGTTCTTC. The encoded protein is CASSLRGTSYNEQFF.

This chain connects TRBV5-1 to TRBJ1-4; TRBD1 is a possible D gene (6 bases). The V gene's germline CDR1 is SGHRS and CDR2 YFSETQ. There are 14 residues in the CDR3. V lost 0 bases and J lost 7, with 10 bases in between. DNA of the CDR3: TGCGCCAGCAGCTTGGGGCAGGGGATTGAAAAACTGTTTTTT. Its translation is CASSLGQGIEKLFF.

This clone was observed a single time. This rearrangement joins TRBV28 to TRBJ2-2; D not certain. Trimming shortened V by 0 bases and J by 4 bases, and 3 bases separated the two germline ends. This CDR3 is built from 13 residues. Germline loops: CDR1 MDHEN, CDR2 SYDVKM. This CDR3 reads CASSLWSTGELFF. In nucleotides, the CDR3 is TGTGCCAGCAGTTTATGGTCCACCGGGGAGCTGTTTTTT.

The gene calls are TRBV5-1 and TRBJ1-3; D is unresolved. V shed 0 bases and J shed 0 bases, with 7 bases lying between them. Germline CDR1 and CDR2: SGHRS and YFSETQ. The CDR3 spans 15 residues. In DNA, the CDR3 is TGCGCCAGCAGCTTGGACGAATTCTCTGGAAACACCATATATTTT. It translates to CASSLDEFSGNTIYF.

CDR3 DNA sequence: TGTGCCAGCAGCTTAGCGGGAGGGCACCAAGAGACCCAGTACTTC. Translated, it gives CASSLAGGHQETQYF. The V and J genes are TRBV9 and TRBJ2-5, with 11 bases that match TRBD2. This CDR3 has 15 amino acids. J gave up 0 bases and V 4 bases, and 2 bases lay outside the gene matches. CDR1 is SGDLS and CDR2 is YYNGEE in the germline V gene.

This clone was seen a handful of times. The chain combines TRBV14 with TRBJ2-1, with unresolved D. CDR1 is SGHDN and CDR2 is FVKESK in the germline V gene. There are 13 residues in the CDR3. Trimming stripped 4 bases from V and 15 bases from J, with 19 bases between. The CDR3 reads CASSPQTYNVPFF. CDR3 bases: TGTGCCAGCAGCCCGCAGACCTATAATGTACCGTTCTTC.